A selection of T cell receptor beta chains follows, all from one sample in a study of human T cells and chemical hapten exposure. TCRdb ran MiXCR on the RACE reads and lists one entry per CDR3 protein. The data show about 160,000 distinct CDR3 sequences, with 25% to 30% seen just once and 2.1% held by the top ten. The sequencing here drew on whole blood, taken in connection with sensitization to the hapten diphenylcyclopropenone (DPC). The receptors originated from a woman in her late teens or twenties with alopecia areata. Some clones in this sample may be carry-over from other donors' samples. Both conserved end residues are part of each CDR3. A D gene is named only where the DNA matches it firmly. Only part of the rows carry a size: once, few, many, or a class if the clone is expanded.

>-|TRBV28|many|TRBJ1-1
TGTGCCAGCAGGGTCAGGGTTGGCACTGAAGCTTTCTTT
CASRVRVGTEAFF
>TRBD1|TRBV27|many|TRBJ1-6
TGTGCCAGCAGTTTATCCAGACAGGGAAATTCACCCCTCCACTTT
CASSLSRQGNSPLHF
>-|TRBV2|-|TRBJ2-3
TGTGCCAGCAGTGCCTTGCGGACTAGCACAGATACGCAGTATTTT
CASSALRTSTDTQYF
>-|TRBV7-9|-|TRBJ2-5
TGTGCCAGCAGCTTAGCAGGGGGAAAGAAGACCCAGTACTTC
CASSLAGGKKTQYF
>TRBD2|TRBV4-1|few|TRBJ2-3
TGCGCCAGCAGCCAGGGACTAGCGGGAGAGGTAGATACGCAGTATTTT
CASSQGLAGEVDTQYF
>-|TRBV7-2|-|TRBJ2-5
TGTGCCAGCAGCTCAGCCAACCAAGAGACCCAGTACTTC
CASSSANQETQYF
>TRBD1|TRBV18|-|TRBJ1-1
TGTGCCAGCTCACGATCGGGACAGGGGGCGCGGAACACTGAAGCTTTCTTT
CASSRSGQGARNTEAFF
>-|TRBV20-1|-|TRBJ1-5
TGCAGTGTCTTGGACTCTTTTAGCAATCAGCCCCAGCATTTT
CSVLDSFSNQPQHF
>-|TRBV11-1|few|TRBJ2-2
TGTGCCAGCAGCTTGGCAGGGGTAAACACCGGGGAGCTGTTTTTT
CASSLAGVNTGELFF
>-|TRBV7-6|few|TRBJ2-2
TGTGCCAGCAGCCCCGCCCAAAACACCGGGGAGCTGTTTTTT
CASSPAQNTGELFF
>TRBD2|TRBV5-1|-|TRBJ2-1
TGCGCCAGCAGCTTGGAATGGGGAGGGAGCAATGAGCAGTTCTTC
CASSLEWGGSNEQFF
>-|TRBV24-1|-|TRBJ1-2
TGTGCCACCAGGTCGTCGGCTGGTGGCTACACCTTC
CATRSSAGGYTF
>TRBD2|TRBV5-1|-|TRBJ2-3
TGCGCCAGCAGCTTGGATCGGGGGGGAGCAGATACGCAGTATTTT
CASSLDRGGADTQYF
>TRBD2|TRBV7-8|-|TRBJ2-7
TGTGCCAGCGCACTTGGGGGGGGCTCCTACGAGCAGTACTTC
CASALGGGSYEQYF
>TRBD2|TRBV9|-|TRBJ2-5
TGTGCCAGCAGCGTGAGCGGGGGGGCGGAGACCCAGTACTTC
CASSVSGGAETQYF
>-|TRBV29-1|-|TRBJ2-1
TGCAGCGTTGCTGGTTTCGATGAGCAGTTCTTC
CSVAGFDEQFF
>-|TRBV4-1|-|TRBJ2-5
TGCGCCAGCAGCCAACCAGGGTCCGAGACCCAGTACTTC
CASSQPGSETQYF